A selection of T cell receptor beta chains follows, all from one sample in a study of T cell responses to AZD1222 COVID-19 vaccine. Generated by immunoSEQ multiplex PCR, the TCRdb table keeps only in-frame clones and is missing some. The profile covers some 30,000 clones, with over 75% appearing a single time and approximately 10% taken by the ten largest. Sequenced material: peripheral blood, taken 28 days after the second AZD1222 dose. Receptor source: an adult who received the AZD1222 COVID-19 vaccine. Both conserved end residues are part of each CDR3. D genes are given only for firm matches. A clone size is listed for some rows: how often the clone was seen (once, few, many), or a class if it is expanded.

TRBV28,once,-,TRBJ1-2,TGTGCCAGCACCTTTATAGCCGGGGCTAACTATGGCTACACCTTC,CASTFIAGANYGYTF
TRBV5-1,once,-,TRBJ1-4,TGCGCCAGCAGGGGCCAGGGGAACCCTTCAACTAATGAAAAACTGTTTTTT,CASRGQGNPSTNEKLFF
TRBV6-2/TRBV6-3,-,-,TRBJ2-7,TGTGCCAGCAGTTACGGTGAATTCGTCGAGCAGTACTTC,CASSYGEFVEQYF
TRBV5-1,-,-,TRBJ2-3,TGCGCCAGCATGCGTGGGGGGGCGGAAGATACGCAGTATTTT,CASMRGGAEDTQYF
TRBV14,-,-,TRBJ2-7,TGTGCCAGCCGGACGGGAAGCTCCTACGAGCAGTACTTC,CASRTGSSYEQYF
TRBV10-3,-,TRBD1,TRBJ2-5,TGTGCCATCAGTGATCCTCGGGACAGGGGGAAAGAGACCCAGTACTTC,CAISDPRDRGKETQYF
TRBV7-2,-,TRBD1,TRBJ1-2,TGTGCCAGCAGCTTCGGGACAGGGGACTACACCTTC,CASSFGTGDYTF
TRBV19,-,TRBD2,TRBJ2-1,TGTGCCAGTAGTATAGGTACAGCGGGAAAGAACAATGAGCAGTTCTTC,CASSIGTAGKNNEQFF
TRBV5-5,-,TRBD1,TRBJ2-7,TGTGCCAGCAGCCGCCCCCCGGGACAGGGGTTCTACGAGCAGTACTTC,CASSRPPGQGFYEQYF
TRBV27,-,TRBD1,TRBJ2-5,TGTGCCAGCAGGGACAGGGGAATCGGCGGGGTTGGAGAGACCCAGTACTTC,CASRDRGIGGVGETQYF
TRBV7-9,-,-,TRBJ2-1,TGTGCCAGCAGCTCCCCATTGGATGAGCAGTTCTTC,CASSSPLDEQFF
TRBV28,-,-,TRBJ2-3,TGTGCCAGCAGCCGACTCCTCTTTGGCACAGATACGCAGTATTTT,CASSRLLFGTDTQYF
TRBV28,-,-,TRBJ1-5,TGTGCCAGCAGATTAGGGGGCAATCAGCCCCAGCATTTT,CASRLGGNQPQHF
TRBV13,once,-,TRBJ2-6,TGTGCCAGCAGCTTAAGGCAAAGTGGGGCCAACGTCCTGACTTTC,CASSLRQSGANVLTF
TRBV7-9,once,TRBD1,TRBJ1-2,TGTGCCAGCAGCCCGGGACAGGGATTCTATGGCTACACCTTC,CASSPGQGFYGYTF
TRBV7-2,-,TRBD1,TRBJ1-2,TGTGCCAGCAATCTTCCCGGGACAGGGGTATACTATGGCTACACCTTC,CASNLPGTGVYYGYTF
TRBV7-9,-,TRBD1,TRBJ1-2,TGTGCCAGCAGCCCGGACAGGGGGTTCAACTATGGCTACACCTTC,CASSPDRGFNYGYTF
TRBV19,-,-,TRBJ1-4,TGTGCCAGTAATCCGACAGGAAAATATGAAAAACTGTTTTTT,CASNPTGKYEKLFF
TRBV20-1,-,-,TRBJ2-7,TGCAGTGCTGGGAGGTACGAGCAGTACTTC,CSAGRYEQYF
TRBV2,-,-,TRBJ2-1,TGTGCCAGCAGTGAACGGGCGACTAGCAATGAGCAGTTCTTC,CASSERATSNEQFF